These 9 T cell receptor beta chains share one sample of origin, sequenced in a study of shared clonotypes between healthy human individuals. Assay used: immunoSEQ multiplex PCR; TCRdb lists only in-frame clones, some missing. The sample consists of 190,000 or so clones, approximately 61% of them appearing once. Source material: memory CD4+ T cells sorted from blood. Indicated subset: CD45RA-negative fraction. Receptors originate from a man aged 25 to 40 in good health.

Details on this clone: A far larger clone is just one base off, so this is likely a read error. This same CDR3 is encoded by further DNA sequences in the sample. The rearrangement links TRBV7-3 to TRBJ2-5, with 7 bases aligning to TRBD2. Germline trimming cut 1 base from V and 5 bases from J; bases unmatched to any gene: 1. The CDR3 extends over 13 amino acids. Per the germline V gene, CDR1 is SGHTA and CDR2 is FQGTGA. CDR3 bases: TGTGCCAGCAGCTTAAGGGAGGGGGAGACCCAGTACTTC. Amino acid sequence: CASSLREGETQYF.

This clone has ten or more counts. The rearrangement uses TRBV18 and TRBJ2-5; 9 bases map to TRBD1. CDR3 length: 15 residues. Germline assignment: CDR1 KGHSH and CDR2 LQKENI. The trim removed 1 base at V and 5 bases at J, leaving 5 bases unmatched. CDR3 nucleotides: TGTGCCAGCTCACCACGGACAGGGGAAAAGGAGACCCAGTACTTC. Translated: CASSPRTGEKETQYF.

The chain uses TRBV7-2 and TRBJ2-3, with 10 bases that match TRBD2. This CDR3 contains 15 residues. The V and J ends lost 5 bases and 7 bases, in that order; junction bases with no gene match: 9. Germline V CDR1 and CDR2: SGHTA, FQGNSA. The CDR3 DNA reads as TGTGCCAGCAGCGTACAGCGGGGGGGAAGGAATACGCAGTATTTT. This gives the protein CASSVQRGGRNTQYF.

The chain couples TRBV28 to TRBJ1-4, with D perhaps TRBD1 (5 bases). CDR1 is MDHEN, CDR2 SYDVKM, per germline. This CDR3 is 16 amino acids long. V was trimmed by 4 bases and J by 3 bases, leaving 15 bases between them. The CDR3 here is CASSSPGRGSNEKLFF. For the CDR3, the DNA is TGTGCCAGCAGTTCCCCGGGGAGGGGATCTAATGAAAAACTGTTTTTT.

This clone has a single count. V usage is TRBV20-1 and J usage is TRBJ2-7; D remains unclear. CDR3 length: 11 residues. V dropped 5 bases and J dropped 6 bases, with 11 bases sitting between them. Per germline, CDR1 DFQATT and CDR2 SNEGSKA (reference sequence). The DNA for the CDR3 is TGCAGTGCTCGAGGCGGAAGCGAGCAGTACTTC. It codes for CSARGGSEQYF.

This rearrangement joins TRBV21-1 to TRBJ2-7; no DNA check was done on the table's D call, TRBD2. TRBV21-1 is an annotated pseudogene. The CDR3 has 18 amino acids. The CDR3 here is CASSKFSCSRPNGCEQYF. CDR3 nucleotide sequence: TGTGCCAGCAGCAAATTTTCTTGCTCTAGGCCAAACGGCTGCGAGCAGTACTTC.

This clone has a handful of counts. The chain recombines TRBV28 with TRBJ1-1; weak D call: TRBD1 (5 bases). The CDR3 contains 14 residues. V was shortened by 6 bases and J by 8 bases, with 19 bases between the two germline ends. Germline values: CDR1 MDHEN, CDR2 SYDVKM. CDR3 amino acids: CASSLSLLGGEAFF. DNA of the CDR3: TGTGCCAGCAGCCTGTCCCTACTGGGGGGAGAAGCTTTCTTT.

CDR3 nucleotide sequence: TGTGCCAGCAGACAAAAGGCAGGGGATACGCAGTATTTT. Protein sequence: CASRQKAGDTQYF. The chain uses TRBV13 and TRBJ2-3; possibly TRBD1 for D (5 bases). The CDR3 runs to 13 residues. Deletions cut 6 bases from V and 6 bases from J, with 13 bases between. Germline V CDR1 and CDR2: PRHDT, FYEKMQ (reference sequence).

J is TRBJ2-7 and V is TRBV29-1; 9 nucleotides match TRBD2. Trimming at V came to 6 bases and at J to 2 bases, leaving 5 bases not matched to a gene. CDR3 length: 13 residues. The germline gives CDR1 SQVTM, CDR2 ANQGSEA. The CDR3 DNA is TGCAGCGTCACTAGCGGGCTTACCTACGAGCAGTACTTC. It encodes CSVTSGLTYEQYF.